The 7 T cell receptor beta chains listed next were all sequenced from one sample in a study of CD8 T cells in ankylosing spondylitis. TCRdb itself ran the 5' RACE reads through MiXCR, one entry per CDR3 protein. Of hundreds of thousands of distinct CDR3 sequences listed, 20% to 30% were seen once; the top ten hold 5% to 8%. The sequenced material came from blood, either unsorted or a sorted T cell fraction (not recorded which). These receptors all come from a male donor with ankylosing spondylitis or in good health (not recorded which).

This clonotype occurred many times. The chain joins TRBV7-9 to TRBJ1-5; D remains ambiguous. CDR1 is SEHNR and CDR2 is FQNEAQ in the germline V gene (reference sequence). CDR3 size: 14 residues. V was cut by 1 base and J by 7 bases, with 11 bases left in between. This CDR3 reads CASSLDGSRQPQHF. CDR3 in DNA: TGTGCCAGCAGCTTAGACGGCAGCCGGCAGCCCCAGCATTTT.

A few counts support this clonotype. V usage is TRBV20-1 and J usage is TRBJ2-1; D perhaps matches TRBD2 (5 bases). CDR1 is DFQATT, CDR2 SNEGSKA, per germline (reference sequence). The CDR3 spans 11 residues. The germline V and J ends were trimmed by 2 bases and 8 bases, with 7 bases remaining between them. The CDR3 DNA reads TGCAGTGCTAGAAGGCGGGATGAGCAGTTCTTC. This codes for CSARRRDEQFF.

This rearrangement joins TRBV7-2 to TRBJ2-3, with 7 bases lining up with TRBD2. The CDR3 contains 14 residues. Trimming removed 4 bases from V and 0 bases from J; junction bases left unmatched: 1. Germline loops: CDR1 SGHTA, CDR2 FQGNSA. The CDR3 nucleotides read TGTGCCAGCAGCTGGGGGGGGAGCACAGATACGCAGTATTTT. As protein: CASSWGGSTDTQYF.

This clonotype was seen at least ten times. The rearrangement links TRBV27 to TRBJ2-5; unclear D gene. The CDR3 has 13 amino acids. Between the trimmed V and J ends, which lost 6 bases and 9 bases, there was a span of 17 bases. In germline, CDR1 is MNHEY, CDR2 SMNVEV (reference sequence). This CDR3 reads CASRGRVSESQYF. CDR3 sequence (DNA): TGTGCCAGCAGAGGTCGGGTCTCGGAATCCCAGTACTTC.

This clonotype was seen repeatedly, ten times or more. The chain is built from TRBV5-1 and TRBJ1-5; D gene uncertain. Germline V gene sequence: CDR1 SGHRS, CDR2 YFSETQ. Between the trimmed V and J ends, which lost 5 bases and 5 bases, there was a span of 17 bases. This CDR3 comprises 15 residues. DNA for the CDR3: TGCGCCAGCAGGGTCCGTTACGGATCAGATCAGCCCCAGCATTTT. Protein product: CASRVRYGSDQPQHF.

This rearrangement joins TRBV5-1 to TRBJ2-3; 7 bases agree with TRBD1. The CDR3 is 14 amino acids. V was clipped by 2 bases and J by 5 bases; unmatched bases: 5. Germline CDR1 and CDR2: SGHRS and YFSETQ. In nucleotides, the CDR3 is TGCGCCAGCAGCTTCACAGGGGTTGGAGATACGCAGTATTTT. Translated, it gives CASSFTGVGDTQYF. The complete variable domain, with remaining parts taken from reference TRBV5-1 and TRBJ2-3, reads KAGVTQTPRYLIKTRGQQVTLSCSPISGHRSVSWYQQTPGQGLQFLFEYFSETQRNKGNFPGRFSGRQFSNSRSEMNVSTLELGDSALYLCASSFTGVGDTQYFGPGTRLTVL.

This clonotype occurred many times. The V gene is TRBV7-9, the J gene TRBJ2-7; 10 bases map to TRBD2. Unmatched junction bases numbered 9, after V lost 4 bases and J lost 6 bases. The CDR3 is 15 amino acids. The germline gives CDR1 SEHNR, CDR2 FQNEAQ (reference sequence). CDR3 sequence (DNA): TGTGCCAGCAGCTATCGGCTAGCGGGAGAACGCGAGCAGTACTTC. This sequence encodes CASSYRLAGEREQYF.